Sequencing of this T cell receptor (beta chain) was carried out in a study of T cells after somatic rescue of genetic block. V lost 6 bases and J 6 bases, leaving 9 bases between the germline ends. Germline V lookup: CDR1 MNHNS, CDR2 SASEGT. CDR3 length: 12 residues. TCRdb's copy holds only in-frame clones and misses some; the assay was immunoSEQ multiplex PCR. The sample lists some 74,000 clones, roughly 91% occurring once. The chain recombines TRBV6-1 with TRBJ2-1; D is possibly TRBD2 (6 bases). What was sequenced was peripheral blood mononuclear cells (PBMCs). The TCR originated in a man aged 30 to 45. The DNA of the CDR3 is TGTGCCAGCAGCCCTAGCGCCAATGAGCAGTTCTTC. It encodes CASSPSANEQFF.